This entry lists 9 T cell receptor beta chains sequenced from one sample in a study of blood T cell repertoires in COVID-19. Sequencing was performed with immunoSEQ multiplex PCR; in TCRdb, only in-frame clones are kept and a portion is missing. This repertoire shows 200,000 or so clones, roughly three quarters found once; its top ten account for roughly 17%. Sequenced: peripheral blood. The origin of the receptors is a man in his fifties or sixties with active or convalescent COVID-19.

The chain combines TRBV5-5 with TRBJ2-6; D call uncertain. Trimming left V 7 bases short and J 0 bases short, with 14 bases between. The CDR3 is 16 amino acids. Per the germline V gene, CDR1 is SGHKS and CDR2 is YYEKEE (reference sequence). Written as DNA, the CDR3 is TGTGCCAGCTCTCCCAGGTTCGGCTCTGGGGCCAACGTCCTGACTTTC. The encoded protein is CASSPRFGSGANVLTF.

V is TRBV19 and J is TRBJ2-6; TRBD1 is a possible D gene (7 bases). The V and J ends lost 2 bases and 9 bases respectively, with 14 bases between them. The CDR3 loop spans 15 amino acids. Looked up from germline, CDR1 is LNHDA and CDR2 is SQIVND (reference sequence). CDR3: CASSIRAGGLNVLTF. In nucleotides, the CDR3 is TGTGCCAGTAGTATAAGGGCAGGGGGACTCAACGTCCTGACTTTC.

The genes are TRBV5-1 and TRBJ2-7; 9 bases agree with TRBD1. The ends lost 4 bases at V and 2 bases at J; junction bases unmatched: 4. CDR3 length: 14 residues. Germline V gene lookup returns CDR1 SGHRS and CDR2 YFSETQ. The CDR3 here is CASSSRQGAYEQYF. Written as DNA, the CDR3 is TGCGCCAGCAGCAGCAGACAGGGGGCCTACGAGCAGTACTTC.

This clone was counted once. The V and J genes are TRBV5-4 and TRBJ2-3; D is unclear. The germline V gene has CDR1 SGHNT and CDR2 YYREEE (reference sequence). This CDR3 spans 14 amino acids. CDR3 amino acids: CAVGVARRTDTQYF. The CDR3 region has the DNA TGTGCAGTTGGTGTGGCTAGACGCACAGATACGCAGTATTTT.

The V call is TRBV11-2, the J call TRBJ2-1, with D perhaps TRBD2 (5 bases). This CDR3 region has 15 residues. CDR1 SGHAT and CDR2 FQNNGV come from the germline V gene. V lost 3 bases and J 6 bases, leaving 15 bases between the germline ends. As DNA, the CDR3 is TGTGCCAGCAGCTTTCCCGCCGGGGTGAGCAATGAGCAGTTCTTC. Its protein product is CASSFPAGVSNEQFF.

The chain links TRBV6-5 to TRBJ1-6, with D possibly TRBD1 on 6 matching bases. The germline V gene has CDR1 MNHEY and CDR2 SVGAGI. The CDR3 totals 15 residues. V gave up 6 bases and J gave up 7 bases, with 16 bases separating them. In nucleotides, the CDR3 is TGTGCCAGCAGCGGACGGGGGGCGGGGAATTCACCCCTCCACTTT. Protein: CASSGRGAGNSPLHF.

The gene calls are TRBV5-1 and TRBJ2-5; tentative D call: TRBD2 (6 bases). The CDR3 runs to 16 residues. CDR1 and CDR2 from the germline V gene are SGHRS and YFSETQ. Trimming took off 4 bases at V and 5 bases at J, with 21 bases between the two ends. CDR3 amino acids: CASSLSGTAARETQYF. In DNA form, the CDR3 reads TGCGCCAGCAGCCTCTCCGGGACTGCAGCCCGTGAGACCCAGTACTTC. The variable domain in full, with the rest retrieved from reference TRBV5-1 and TRBJ2-5, is KAGVTQTPRYLIKTRGQQVTLSCSPISGHRSVSWYQQTPGQGLQFLFEYFSETQRNKGNFPGRFSGRQFSNSRSEMNVSTLELGDSALYLCASSLSGTAARETQYFGPGTRLLVL.

The chain has TRBV6-2 or TRBV6-3 and TRBJ2-1, with D hard to call. Germline V gene lookup returns CDR1 MNHEY and CDR2 SVGEGT. The CDR3 is 12 residues long. The V gene lost 4 bases and the J gene lost 10 bases, with 11 bases spanning the gap. For the CDR3, the DNA is TGTGCCAGCAGTTCCCGTTTGGAGGAGCAGTTCTTC. Translated, it gives CASSSRLEEQFF.

The chain uses TRBV19 and TRBJ1-1; D is undetermined. The germline V gene encodes CDR1 LNHDA and CDR2 SQIVND (reference sequence). The V end was cut by 3 bases, the J end by 0 bases, with 5 bases between. The CDR3 sequence is 13 residues long. This CDR3 is CASSIGVNTEAFF. The CDR3 nucleotides read TGTGCCAGTAGTATCGGGGTGAACACTGAAGCTTTCTTT.